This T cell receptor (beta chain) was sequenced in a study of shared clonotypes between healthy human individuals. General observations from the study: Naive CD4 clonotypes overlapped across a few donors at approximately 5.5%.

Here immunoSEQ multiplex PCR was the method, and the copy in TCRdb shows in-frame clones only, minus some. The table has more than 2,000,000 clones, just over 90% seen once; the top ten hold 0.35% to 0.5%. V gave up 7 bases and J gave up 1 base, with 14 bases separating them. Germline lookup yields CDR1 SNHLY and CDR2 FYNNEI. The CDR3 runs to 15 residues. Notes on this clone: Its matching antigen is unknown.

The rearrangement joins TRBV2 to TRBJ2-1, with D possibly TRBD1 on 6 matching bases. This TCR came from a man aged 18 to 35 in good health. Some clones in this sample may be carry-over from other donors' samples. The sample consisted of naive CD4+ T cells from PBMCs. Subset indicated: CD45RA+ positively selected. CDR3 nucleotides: TGTGCCAGCACCTTACAGGGCCTGTCCTACAATGAGCAGTTCTTC. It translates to CASTLQGLSYNEQFF. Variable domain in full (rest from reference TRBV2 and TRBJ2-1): EPEVTQTPSHQVTQMGQEVILRCVPISNHLYFYWYRQILGQKVEFLVSFYNNEISEKSEIFDDQFSVERPDGSNFTLKIRSTKLEDSAMYFCASTLQGLSYNEQFFGPGTRLTVL.